The source of this T cell receptor (beta chain) is a study of neurological immune-mediated disorders (dated by TCRdb to about 2019). Background for the entire study: Among the approximately 34 multiple sclerosis patients, approximately 31 had relapsing-remitting MS and 3 had secondary progressive MS. The study compared peripheral blood TCR-beta repertoires of HTLV-I-associated myelopathy (HAM/TSP) patients, multiple sclerosis patients and healthy controls using UMI-based sequencing. Alongside PBMC samples, the set of around 99 TCR-beta libraries contained longitudinal samples, technical triplicates, and paired CD4+ and CD8+ T-cell subsets that had been sorted. The cohort was made up of 68 subjects, consisting of 15 or so HAM/TSP patients, roughly 35 multiple sclerosis patients and about 20 healthy controls. Overall study outcomes, separate from this receptor: Across subjects, expanded clones never shared an identical CDR3 amino acid sequence, which suggests that the TCR-beta repertoires in every group were private. In phylogenetic analysis, the repertoires of 18 of 34 MS patients grouped into a cluster of related CDR3 sequences, which suggests a possible signature at the repertoire level. No association of the MS cluster with clinical or MRI features was observed, and the need for larger cohorts was stated by the authors. TCR clonal expansion was greatest in HAM/TSP patients and smallest in MS patients, who ranked below even healthy controls.

For unsorted PBMC libraries, 2 million PBMCs were used after storage in RNAlater at -80 degrees C until RNA extraction. The multiple sclerosis patients were enrolled in a US clinical protocol that used magnetic resonance imaging to evaluate disease progression. Peripheral blood underwent Ficoll-Hypaque density gradient centrifugation to isolate PBMCs, which were then cryopreserved in liquid nitrogen. To synthesize cDNA, template-switch 5'RACE was performed with a primer carrying a 10-nucleotide random unique molecular identifier so that each TCR transcript was tagged. Every sequencing run covered 15-18 subjects and yielded more than 160 million TCR-beta sequences. The RNeasy kit was used for extraction of total RNA. The KAPA Real-time Library Amplification kit was used to amplify TCR-beta VDJ regions with primers targeting the TCR constant region and the 5'RACE anchor. A first PCR added sample indexes and Illumina adaptors, after which a second PCR increased the library yield. After Ampure bead purification, the roughly 650 bp TCR product was size-selected on a 2% E-gel SizeSelection system. Library quality was checked on a Bioanalyzer, concentration was measured with Qubit, and libraries were quantified with the Kapa Library Quantification kit before pooling. Libraries were sequenced paired-end 2 x 150 bp on an Illumina HiSeq 2500. To increase sequence diversity, roughly 24-32% phiX was spiked into each library pool. For the original study's pipeline: The quality-filtered reads were processed with the UMI-based MiGEC pipeline, whose error correction step removed more than 90% of the raw TCR sequences. IMGT germline references were used for aligning VDJ genes, and each clonotype was defined as a unique CDR3 amino acid sequence together with its V-J genes. Clonal expansion, Shannon diversity, and CDR3 relatedness (CalcPairwiseDistances, ClusterSamples) were evaluated with VDJtools, and phylogenetic trees were built with CLCbio workbench. A clone was classed as expanded if it had 8 or more unique UMIs, a cutoff based on coefficient-of-variation modelling across technical triplicates. In TCRdb, the public reads were trimmed at Q25 with fastp and aligned with MiXCR, with productive beta chains retained. Each entry merges the rows of one CDR3 protein and shows their most common DNA and genes. The authors' filters were not applied to this entry. Across this sample there are 65,000 to 75,000 distinct CDR3 sequences, with 4.8% seen only once. The ten largest clones add up to 2.2% of the sample.

V is pruned by 1 base and J by 2 bases, leaving 5 bases of the junction without a gene match. Its CDR3 holds 16 amino acids, cysteine through phenylalanine. Only the CDR3 DNA is retained, 48 bases long and in frame from the first base. This clonotype was counted many times. Its antigen is unknown. No much larger clone exists at a distance of one base, and base qualities are not known. Specimen: PBMCs. This sequence uses TRBV12-3 or TRBV12-4 and TRBJ2-1; 7 central nucleotides agree with TRBD2. The TCR was taken from a woman between 65 and 79 years old with multiple sclerosis. The CDR3 protein is CASSLVMGTTYNEQFF. The sequenced DNA: TGTGCCAGCAGTTTAGTGATGGGGACTACCTACAATGAGCAGTTCTTC.